The 31 T cell receptor beta chains given below trace back to one sample, sequenced in a study of regulatory T cells in long-lasting Graves disease. Regarding time point: newly diagnosed GD, antithyroid drugs for less than 3 months. Extracted RNA from PBMCs served as the source of the TCR library. iRepertoire HTBI primers and Arm-PCR of CDR3 regions built TCR beta libraries. TCRdb fed the multiplex PCR reads into MiXCR, producing one record per CDR3 protein. The repertoire has 560,000 or so distinct CDR3 sequences, about 15% of them found once; the top ten carry more than 10%. The sample was also reused in another study, on T cells in Graves' hyperthyroidism and ophthalmopathy.

This specimen consisted of peripheral blood mononuclear cells (PBMCs), obtained at new diagnosis, from a patient treated with antithyroid drugs. The receptors originated from a man younger than 35 with Graves disease.

This clonotype was seen many times. The junction departs from germline at one end; a sequencing error may be responsible. The V and J genes are TRBV5-1 and TRBJ2-1; 11 nucleotides agree with TRBD2. Germline V lookup: CDR1 SGHRS, CDR2 YFSETQ. This CDR3 comprises 15 residues. CDR3 region: CASSPGTSGYNEQFF. CDR3 bases: TGTGCCAGCAGTCCAGGGACTAGCGGTTACAATGAGCAGTTCTTC.

This clonotype has ten or more counts. V gene TRBV20-1 combines with J gene TRBJ1-1, with D hard to call. Trimming took off 0 bases at V and 4 bases at J, with 21 bases between the two ends. The germline V gene has CDR1 DFQATT and CDR2 SNEGSKA (reference sequence). The CDR3 is 17 residues long. The CDR3 sequence is CSARDPRGGSTRTEAFF. The DNA of the CDR3 is TGCAGTGCTAGAGATCCCCGGGGAGGCTCCACGCGCACTGAAGCTTTCTTT.

V and J are TRBV3-1 and TRBJ1-2, with D uncertain. Germline assignment: CDR1 LGHDT and CDR2 YNNKEL (reference sequence). This CDR3 is built from 15 residues. V lost 4 bases, J lost 5 bases, and 17 bases lay in between. CDR3 region: CASSPRMAEKYGYTF. Written as DNA, the CDR3 is TGTGCCAGCAGCCCCCGCATGGCAGAGAAATATGGCTACACCTTC.

This clonotype was detected a few times. CDR3 in amino acids: CASSETGQNTEAFF. The DNA for the CDR3 is TGTGCCAGCAGCGAGACAGGGCAGAACACTGAAGCTTTCTTT. The chain employs TRBV6-4 and TRBJ1-1, with 7 bases identical to TRBD1. J lost 1 base, V lost 6 bases, and 5 bases had no gene match. Germline CDR1 reads MRHNA; CDR2 reads SNTAGT. The CDR3 totals 14 residues.

This clonotype was detected a few times. The chain employs TRBV20-1 and TRBJ2-7; no reliable D call. Germline lookup yields CDR1 DFQATT and CDR2 SNEGSKA (reference sequence). The CDR3 has 9 residues. The V and J ends lost 0 bases and 7 bases respectively, with 1 base between them. CDR3 sequence reads: CSAREEQYF. Written as DNA, the CDR3 is TGCAGTGCTAGAGAGGAGCAGTACTTC.

A note on this clonotype: This may come from a read error, since a much larger clone is one base off. This rearrangement joins TRBV27 to TRBJ1-1; perhaps TRBD1 as D (6 bases). This CDR3 spans 15 amino acids. CDR1 MNHEY and CDR2 SMNVEV come from the germline V gene (reference sequence). The CDR3 loop is CASSPSGARHTGAFF. The CDR3 DNA reads as TGTGCCAGCAGCCCATCGGGGGCCCGGCACACTGGAGCTTTCTTT.

This clonotype has ten or more counts. The V gene is TRBV30, the J gene TRBJ1-4, with 8 bases identical to TRBD1. CDR1 is GTSNPN and CDR2 is SVGIG in the germline V gene (reference sequence). CDR3 length equals 13 residues. V lost 4 bases, J lost 5 bases, and 3 bases stayed unmatched. The CDR3: CAWTRQGNEKLFF. CDR3 in DNA: TGTGCCTGGACCCGACAGGGGAATGAAAAACTGTTTTTT.

Concerning this clonotype itself: Since a much larger clone is just one base distant, this may be a read error. The chain uses TRBV20-1 and TRBJ2-1; TRBD2 matches at 13 bases. Trimming removed 4 bases from V and 6 bases from J; junction bases left unmatched: 9. CDR3 size: 16 residues. Germline V gives CDR1 DFQATT, CDR2 SNEGSKA (reference sequence). The chain's CDR3 is CSAISQGTSGINEQFF. CDR3 nucleotides: TGCAGTGCTATCTCACAAGGGACTAGCGGGATCAATGAGCAGTTCTTC.

This clonotype appeared a few times. The V gene is TRBV12-5, the J gene TRBJ2-1, with D perhaps TRBD1 or TRBD2 (5 bases each). The V and J ends lost 8 bases and 0 bases respectively, with 11 bases between them. The CDR3 totals 14 residues. Germline lookup yields CDR1 LGHNT and CDR2 FRNRAP. Here the CDR3 DNA reads TGTGCTAGTAGGGACGCTGGCTCCTACAATGAGCAGTTCTTC. It codes for CASRDAGSYNEQFF.

This clonotype has a count of ten or more. The chain has TRBV7-8 and TRBJ1-2, with 8 positions matching TRBD1. CDR1 is SGHVS and CDR2 is FQNEAQ in the germline V gene. The CDR3 covers 16 residues. Trimming took 5 bases from V and 0 from J; bases not matched to a gene: 8. The CDR3 loop reads CASSVRQGRANYGYTF. CDR3 sequence (DNA): TGTGCCAGCAGCGTCAGACAGGGGAGGGCTAACTATGGCTACACCTTC.

This clonotype was counted ten times or more. The chain employs TRBV20-1 and TRBJ2-1; a possible D gene is TRBD1 (6 bases). The CDR3 loop spans 16 amino acids. The germline V gene has CDR1 DFQATT and CDR2 SNEGSKA (reference sequence). The ends were cut back, 1 base at V and 7 bases at J, with 20 bases in the middle. CDR3 nucleotide sequence: TGCAGTGCTAGAGCGCAGGTTCAGGGGATTATGAATGAGCAGTTCTTC. It codes for CSARAQVQGIMNEQFF.

With regard to this clonotype: This may stem from a read error, because a much larger clone lies one nucleotide away. The rearrangement joins TRBV10-3 to TRBJ1-3; 7 bases match TRBD1. The V gene's germline CDR1 is ENHRY and CDR2 SYGVKD. CDR3 length: 15 amino acids. Trimming removed 5 bases from V and 0 bases from J; junction bases left unmatched: 4. CDR3 sequence: CAISSGQISGNTIYF. The CDR3 coding sequence is TGTGCCATCAGTTCGGGACAGATCTCTGGAAACACCATATATTTT.

The V call is TRBV5-1, the J call TRBJ1-4; D is perhaps TRBD1 (5 bases). The germline gives CDR1 SGHRS, CDR2 YFSETQ. The CDR3 extends over 17 amino acids. Trimming shortened V by 4 bases and J by 4 bases, and 20 bases separated the two germline ends. The CDR3 reads CASSEAGRYRINEKLFF. The CDR3 DNA reads TGCGCCAGCAGCGAAGCTGGTCGATACAGGATTAATGAAAAACTGTTTTTT.

This clonotype has at least ten counts. The CDR3: CASTGGRNQPQHF. The CDR3 nucleotides read TGTGCCAGCACGGGGGGCCGAAATCAGCCCCAGCATTTT. This sequence joins TRBV6-1 and TRBJ1-5; possible D gene TRBD1, 6 bases. Trimming took off 7 bases at V and 4 bases at J, with 11 bases between the two ends. Germline V gene data show CDR1 as MNHNS and CDR2 as SASEGT. The CDR3 length is 13 residues.

In its sample, this clonotype was seen a few times. J is TRBJ1-6 and V is TRBV27; D unclear. The CDR3 loop spans 12 amino acids. Looked up from germline, CDR1 is MNHEY and CDR2 is SMNVEV (reference sequence). V shed 3 bases and J shed 10 bases, with 7 bases lying between them. The CDR3: CASSFMDSPLHF. CDR3 DNA: TGTGCCAGCAGTTTCATGGACTCACCCCTCCACTTT.

Ten or more counts support this clonotype. The chain couples TRBV7-9 to TRBJ2-5; unclear D gene. Trimming stripped 1 base from V and 1 base from J, with 1 base between. Germline-derived CDR1 and CDR2 are SEHNR and FQNEAQ (reference sequence). CDR3 length equals 12 residues. The CDR3 is CASSLGQETQYF. The CDR3 DNA reads TGTGCCAGCAGCTTAGGCCAAGAGACCCAGTACTTC.

J is TRBJ2-1 and V is TRBV27; unclear D gene. Germline V gene sequence: CDR1 MNHEY, CDR2 SMNVEV (reference sequence). Trimming shortened V by 0 bases and J by 8 bases, and 11 bases separated the two germline ends. The CDR3 extends over 14 amino acids. CDR3 sequence: CASSLSRPADEQFF. CDR3 nucleotides: TGTGCCAGCAGTTTATCCAGGCCGGCGGATGAGCAGTTCTTC.

V gene TRBV3-1 combines with J gene TRBJ2-7, with D unclear. The CDR3 consists of 12 residues. Germline lookup yields CDR1 LGHDT and CDR2 YNNKEL (reference sequence). V was clipped by 4 bases and J by 4 bases, with 8 bases between them. CDR3 loop: CASSRDPYEQYF. In DNA, the CDR3 is TGTGCCAGCAGCCGTGACCCTTACGAGCAGTACTTC.

This clonotype was seen many times. The rearrangement joins TRBV12-3 or TRBV12-4 to TRBJ1-2; D is unclear. The CDR3 totals 14 residues. Trimming left V 5 bases short and J 4 bases short, with 14 bases between. The CDR3 region is CASSPGDLGYGYTF. Here the CDR3 DNA reads TGTGCCAGCAGTCCCGGAGATTTGGGCTATGGCTACACCTTC.

In this sample, this clonotype turned up a few times. The rearrangement uses TRBV15 and TRBJ1-5, with 7 nucleotides matching TRBD1. Unmatched junction bases numbered 3, after V lost 0 bases and J lost 7 bases. The germline CDR1 and CDR2 sequences are LNHNV and YYDKDF (reference sequence). The CDR3 runs 14 residues. CDR3 sequence reads: CATSREQGYQPQHF. The CDR3 DNA follows: TGTGCCACCAGCAGAGAACAGGGGTACCAGCCCCAGCATTTT.

This clonotype appeared many times. The V and J genes are TRBV12-5 and TRBJ2-1, with a possible D match to TRBD1 (6 bases). Per the germline V gene, CDR1 is LGHNT and CDR2 is FRNRAP. Deletions cut 2 bases from V and 4 bases from J, with 18 bases between. CDR3 size: 17 residues. The CDR3 region is CASGLPSTGSPYNEQFF. CDR3 DNA: TGTGCTAGTGGTTTGCCATCGACAGGCTCTCCTTACAATGAGCAGTTCTTC.

This clonotype has only a few counts. This sequence joins TRBV6-5 and TRBJ1-1; no reliable D call. Germline values: CDR1 MNHEY, CDR2 SVGAGI. CDR3 length equals 15 residues. V was cut by 0 bases and J by 6 bases, with 14 bases left in between. In DNA form, the CDR3 reads TGTGCCAGCAGTTACTCACACAGCCCTTGGCCTGAAGCTTTCTTT. Translating it yields CASSYSHSPWPEAFF.

Many counts were recorded for this clonotype. The chain recombines TRBV7-8 with TRBJ2-1; D unresolved. Trimming removed 1 base at V and 5 bases at J, with 6 bases between. The V gene's germline CDR1 is SGHVS and CDR2 FQNEAQ. The CDR3 runs 13 residues. For the CDR3, the DNA is TGTGCCAGCAGCTTAGGACCCCACAATGAGCAGTTCTTC. This sequence encodes CASSLGPHNEQFF.

CDR3 region: CASSSSGDGPPDTQYF. The DNA for the CDR3 is TGTGCCAGCAGTTCATCAGGGGATGGTCCGCCAGATACGCAGTATTTT. This rearrangement joins TRBV27 to TRBJ2-3; a possible D gene is TRBD1 (6 bases). CDR1 and CDR2 (germline): MNHEY, SMNVEV (reference sequence). CDR3 length: 16 residues. Trimming pared 4 bases from V and 4 bases from J, leaving 18 bases between.

The J gene is TRBJ1-3, the V gene TRBV27; 8 bases are shared with TRBD1. In germline, CDR1 is MNHEY, CDR2 SMNVEV (reference sequence). J was trimmed by 4 bases and V by 11 bases; bases with no gene match: 10. The CDR3 sequence is 14 residues long. This CDR3 reads CASWGTGAGNTIYF. The CDR3 DNA reads TGTGCCTCTTGGGGGACAGGCGCAGGAAACACCATATATTTT.

This clonotype was observed at least ten times. The chain couples TRBV2 to TRBJ1-2, with D tentatively TRBD1 (5 bases). V lost 7 bases and J 2 bases, leaving 14 bases between the germline ends. This CDR3 spans 14 amino acids. Per the germline V gene, CDR1 is SNHLY and CDR2 is FYNNEI. The CDR3 here is CASTHGDVNYGYTF. CDR3 nucleotide sequence: TGTGCCAGCACCCATGGGGACGTCAACTATGGCTACACCTTC.

The V and J genes are TRBV20-1 and TRBJ1-5, with D perhaps matching TRBD1 (6 bases). CDR3 length: 11 residues. The ends were cut back, 6 bases at V and 13 bases at J, with 16 bases in the middle. Germline lookup yields CDR1 DFQATT and CDR2 SNEGSKA (reference sequence). The CDR3 loop is CSAGGGGGQHF. In DNA form, the CDR3 reads TGCAGTGCGGGGGGAGGGGGAGGTCAGCATTTT.

The V gene is TRBV9, the J gene TRBJ1-2; D ambiguous. The CDR3 is made up of 15 amino acids. V was trimmed by 0 bases and J by 4 bases, leaving 13 bases between them. Looked up from germline, CDR1 is SGDLS and CDR2 is YYNGEE. The CDR3 sequence is CASSVDRGPSYGYTF. In DNA form, the CDR3 reads TGTGCCAGCAGCGTAGATCGGGGTCCCTCCTATGGCTACACCTTC.

This clonotype showed up many times. This chain connects TRBV6-1 to TRBJ2-7, with unresolved D. V was trimmed by 6 bases and J by 2 bases, leaving 11 bases between them. The CDR3 sequence is 13 residues long. Germline lookup yields CDR1 MNHNS and CDR2 SASEGT. Here the CDR3 reads CASSPSATYEQYF. The CDR3 DNA follows: TGTGCCAGCAGCCCCAGTGCGACCTACGAGCAGTACTTC.

This rearrangement joins TRBV29-1 to TRBJ2-3; D gene unclear. V gave up 2 bases and J gave up 2 bases, with 11 bases separating them. This CDR3 spans 14 amino acids. The germline V gene encodes CDR1 SQVTM and CDR2 ANQGSEA. The CDR3 DNA reads as TGCAGCGTTGAACTTCCCTTAACCACAGATACGCAGTATTTT. Translation: CSVELPLTTDTQYF.

Remarks on this clonotype: One base separates it from a far larger clone, so it is likely a read error. V gene TRBV30 combines with J gene TRBJ2-5, with 7 bases identical to TRBD2. Trimming at V came to 5 bases and at J to 11 bases, leaving 17 bases not matched to a gene. The CDR3 is made up of 14 amino acids. CDR1 and CDR2 from the germline V gene are GTSNPN and SVGIG (reference sequence). The CDR3 region is CAWVGAEGIGGQYF. The CDR3 DNA follows: TGTGCCTGGGTGGGAGCCGAGGGCATCGGGGGGCAGTACTTC.